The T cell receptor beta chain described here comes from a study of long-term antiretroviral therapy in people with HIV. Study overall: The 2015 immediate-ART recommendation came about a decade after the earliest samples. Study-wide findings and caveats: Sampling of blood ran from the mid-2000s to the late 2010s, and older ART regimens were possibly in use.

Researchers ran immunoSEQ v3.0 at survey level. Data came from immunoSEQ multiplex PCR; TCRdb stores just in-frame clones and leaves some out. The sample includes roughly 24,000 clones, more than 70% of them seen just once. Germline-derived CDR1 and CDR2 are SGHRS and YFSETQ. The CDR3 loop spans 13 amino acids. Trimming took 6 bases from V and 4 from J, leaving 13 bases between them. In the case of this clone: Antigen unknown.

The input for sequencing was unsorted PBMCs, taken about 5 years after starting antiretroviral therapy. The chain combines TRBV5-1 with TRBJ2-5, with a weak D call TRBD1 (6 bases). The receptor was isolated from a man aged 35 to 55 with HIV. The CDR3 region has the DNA TGCGCCAGCACGGAAACAGGGTTAGAGACCCAGTACTTC. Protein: CASTETGLETQYF.